This passage covers 18 T cell receptor beta chains from one sample sequenced in a study of T cell repertoires in cytomegalovirus infection. Via MiXCR, TCRdb re-called the reads, giving one row per CDR3 protein. The table has approximately 200,000 distinct CDR3 sequences, 28% seen once. Sequencing was performed on PBMCs. The receptor set was obtained from a human donor in good health (CMV status not recorded). Some clones in this sample may be carry-over from other donors' samples.

This clonotype was picked up a small number of times. This chain links TRBV7-2 with TRBJ2-3, with D perhaps matching TRBD2 (7 bases). Trimming removed 5 bases at V and 4 bases at J, with 16 bases between. The CDR3 is 15 residues long. Germline V CDR1 and CDR2: SGHTA, FQGNSA. CDR3 sequence (DNA): TGTGCCAGCAGCCGGGGGGCGCTTTATGCAGATACGCAGTATTTT. This sequence encodes CASSRGALYADTQYF.

This chain connects TRBV19 to TRBJ1-5; D is uncertain. The CDR3 contains 13 residues. Germline loops: CDR1 LNHDA, CDR2 SQIVND (reference sequence). Trimming removed 3 bases from V and 4 bases from J, with 7 bases in between. CDR3 sequence reads: CASSIVQNQPQHF. CDR3 sequence (DNA): TGTGCCAGTAGTATCGTCCAGAATCAGCCCCAGCATTTT.

Only one count was recorded for this clonotype. The CDR3 does not end in the conserved phenylalanine or tryptophan, so this is likely a read error. The chain joins TRBV6-5 to TRBJ2-7; TRBD1 might be the D (6 bases). V was clipped by 2 bases and J by 4 bases, with 15 bases between them. The CDR3 length is 15 residues. The germline gives CDR1 MNHEY, CDR2 SVGAGI. The CDR3 DNA sequence: TGTGCCAGCAGTTACCACCTCCGGGACACATACGAGCAGTACTAC. It yields the protein CASSYHLRDTYEQYY.

The chain joins TRBV5-5 to TRBJ2-7, with TRBD1 matching over 7 bases. This CDR3 has 14 residues. Trimming took 0 bases from V and 2 from J; bases not matched to a gene: 2. CDR1 and CDR2 (germline): SGHKS, YYEKEE (reference sequence). The CDR3 loop is CASSLDGTAYEQYF. The CDR3 coding sequence is TGTGCCAGCAGCTTGGACGGGACAGCCTACGAGCAGTACTTC.

V usage is TRBV11-2 and J usage is TRBJ2-7; the D is unclear. Germline values: CDR1 SGHAT, CDR2 FQNNGV. The V and J ends lost 6 bases and 7 bases respectively, with 16 bases between them. This CDR3 region has 13 residues. CDR3 coding DNA: TGTGCCAGCAGGTCGACTGGGGTGGGGGAGCAGTACTTC. Encoded protein: CASRSTGVGEQYF.

V usage is TRBV11-3 and J usage is TRBJ2-1; a weak D match, TRBD2 (6 bases). Germline V gene sequence: CDR1 SGHNT, CDR2 YENEEA. The V end was cut by 4 bases, the J end by 0 bases, with 13 bases between. The CDR3 loop spans 16 amino acids. The CDR3 sequence is CASSSGTSSSYNEQFF. CDR3 nucleotide sequence: TGTGCCAGCAGCTCAGGGACTTCAAGCTCCTACAATGAGCAGTTCTTC.

V gene TRBV29-1 combines with J gene TRBJ1-2, with D possibly matching TRBD1 (5 bases). The CDR3 is 14 amino acids. Germline V gives CDR1 SQVTM, CDR2 ANQGSEA. CDR3 in amino acids: CIYVQPRDYYGYTF. CDR3 DNA sequence: TGCATCTATGTACAGCCCAGGGATTACTATGGCTACACCTTC. The variable domain in full, completed from reference TRBV29-1 and TRBJ1-2, reads SAVISQKPSRDICQRGTSLTIQCQVDSQVTMMFWYRQQPGQSLTLIATANQGSEATYESGFVIDKFPISRPNLTFSTLTVSNMSPEDSSIYLCIYVQPRDYYGYTFGSGTRLTVV.

As for this clonotype: Just one base apart from a much larger clone, this may be a read error. As the CDR3 is not closed by the conserved phenylalanine or tryptophan, this likely results from a read error. The chain combines TRBV12-3 or TRBV12-4 with TRBJ1-1; a possible D gene is TRBD1 (5 bases). The length of the CDR3 is 14 residues. Deletions cut 7 bases from V and 2 bases from J, with 14 bases between. CDR3 bases: TGTGCCAGCACCTCTGGGGCGGGAAACACTGAAGCTTTCTAT. This translates into CASTSGAGNTEAFY.

The chain couples TRBV14 to TRBJ2-3; D is unresolved. CDR1 SGHDN and CDR2 FVKESK come from the germline V gene. This CDR3 comprises 13 residues. Trimming removed 1 base at V and 8 bases at J, with 10 bases between. The DNA for the CDR3 is TGTGCCAGCAGCCAAGCATCGAGCTTTACGCAGTATTTT. Its protein is CASSQASSFTQYF.

This clonotype was recorded many times. This rearrangement joins TRBV7-2 to TRBJ1-2; no firm D call. CDR3 length: 13 residues. The germline CDR1 and CDR2 sequences are SGHTA and FQGNSA. Trimming stripped 5 bases from V and 8 bases from J, with 15 bases between. CDR3 sequence reads: CASSPEVNRGYTF. DNA of the CDR3: TGTGCCAGCAGCCCAGAGGTGAATAGGGGCTACACCTTC.

This clonotype was seen once. This chain joins TRBV7-6 and TRBJ2-3; 8 nucleotides align to TRBD1. CDR1 is SGHVS, CDR2 FNYEAQ, per germline. CDR3 size: 16 residues. With 3 bases clipped from V and 1 base from J, the junction kept 6 bases outside the gene matches. In DNA, the CDR3 is TGTGCCAGCAGCTTCGGACAGGGAGGAGGCACAGATACGCAGTATTTT. The encoded protein is CASSFGQGGGTDTQYF. The whole variable domain, filled in from reference TRBV7-6 and TRBJ2-3, reads GAGVSQSPRYKVTKRGQDVALRCDPISGHVSLYWYRQALGQGPEFLTYFNYEAQQDKSGLPNDRFSAERPEGSISTLTIQRTEQRDSAMYRCASSFGQGGGTDTQYFGPGTRLTVL.

The chain carries TRBV5-4 and TRBJ1-1; tentatively, D is TRBD1 (5 bases). Germline lookup yields CDR1 SGHNT and CDR2 YYREEE (reference sequence). Trimming stripped 2 bases from V and 0 bases from J, with 11 bases between. The CDR3 covers 15 residues. The CDR3 bases are TGTGCCAGCAGCTTCGGGGCAGGAGTGAACACTGAAGCTTTCTTT. This encodes CASSFGAGVNTEAFF.

The genes are TRBV7-2 and TRBJ1-5, with D unresolved. The CDR3 length is 13 residues. From germline, CDR1 is SGHTA and CDR2 FQGNSA. The ends were cut back, 2 bases at V and 0 bases at J, with 2 bases in the middle. The CDR3 DNA is TGTGCCAGCAGCTTACGTAGCAATCAGCCCCAGCATTTT. Residues: CASSLRSNQPQHF.

V is TRBV6-6 and J is TRBJ2-7; possible D gene TRBD2, 5 bases. This CDR3 is built from 17 residues. V lost 6 bases and J lost 0, with 21 bases in between. Germline lookup yields CDR1 MNHNY and CDR2 SVGAGI (reference sequence). CDR3 sequence reads: CASSQSTRTESSYEQYF. The CDR3 DNA follows: TGTGCCAGCAGCCAATCTACTAGGACTGAGAGCTCCTACGAGCAGTACTTC.

V usage is TRBV7-3 and J usage is TRBJ2-7; D possibly corresponds to TRBD2 (7 bases). The CDR3 runs to 15 residues. Germline loops: CDR1 SGHTA, CDR2 FQGTGA. V lost 6 bases and J lost 0, with 15 bases in between. CDR3 sequence (DNA): TGTGCCAGCAGTCTTAGGGGGGGCTACTCCTACGAGCAGTACTTC. This translates into CASSLRGGYSYEQYF.

This clonotype was found many times. The chain carries TRBV7-9 and TRBJ1-1; 9 nucleotides line up with TRBD1. The CDR3 totals 20 residues. V lost 2 bases and J lost 0; bases outside the gene matches: 16. CDR1 and CDR2 (germline): SEHNR, FQNEAQ (reference sequence). CDR3 in amino acids: CASSLRPLQGARLMNTEAFF. The CDR3, as DNA: TGTGCCAGCAGCTTAAGGCCGTTACAGGGGGCTCGGCTTATGAACACTGAAGCTTTCTTT.

This clonotype was observed a few times. The chain joins TRBV7-3 to TRBJ2-7; unclear D gene. The CDR3 has 15 amino acids. Trimming cost V 2 bases and J 0 bases, with 11 bases left between them. Germline V lookup: CDR1 SGHTA, CDR2 FQGTGA. CDR3 protein: CASSLEPLGSYEQYF. CDR3 bases: TGTGCCAGCAGCTTAGAACCCCTCGGCTCCTACGAGCAGTACTTC.

This clonotype was counted at least ten times. The V call is TRBV7-8, the J call TRBJ2-3; 7 bases fit TRBD2. CDR1 and CDR2 from the germline V gene are SGHVS and FQNEAQ. Germline trimming cut 10 bases from V and 3 bases from J; bases unmatched to any gene: 10. CDR3 length: 14 amino acids. The DNA for the CDR3 is TGTGCCACCTCCCCGGGGGGAAGGACAGATACGCAGTATTTT. It codes for CATSPGGRTDTQYF.